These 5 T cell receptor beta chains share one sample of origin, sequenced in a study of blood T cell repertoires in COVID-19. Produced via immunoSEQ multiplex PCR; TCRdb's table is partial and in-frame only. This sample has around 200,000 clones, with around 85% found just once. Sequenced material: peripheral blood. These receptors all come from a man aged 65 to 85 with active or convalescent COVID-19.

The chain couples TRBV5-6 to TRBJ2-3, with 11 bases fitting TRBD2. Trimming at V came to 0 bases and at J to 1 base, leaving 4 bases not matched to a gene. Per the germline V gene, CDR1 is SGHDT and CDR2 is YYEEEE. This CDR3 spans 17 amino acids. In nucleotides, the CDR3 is TGTGCCAGCAGCTTGGGCTTTAGCGGGGGGGGCACAGATACGCAGTATTTT. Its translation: CASSLGFSGGGTDTQYF.

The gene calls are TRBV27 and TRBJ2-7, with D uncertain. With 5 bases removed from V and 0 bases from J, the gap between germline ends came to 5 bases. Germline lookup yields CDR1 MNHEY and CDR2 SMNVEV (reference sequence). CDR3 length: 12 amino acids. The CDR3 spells CASSPSSYEQYF. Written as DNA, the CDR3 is TGTGCCAGCAGTCCGAGCTCCTACGAGCAGTACTTC.

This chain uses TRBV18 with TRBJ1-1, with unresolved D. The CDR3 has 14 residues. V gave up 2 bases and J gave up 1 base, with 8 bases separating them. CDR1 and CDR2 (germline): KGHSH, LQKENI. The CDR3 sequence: CASSPVGRNTEAFF. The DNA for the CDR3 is TGTGCCAGCTCACCAGTTGGCAGGAACACTGAAGCTTTCTTT.

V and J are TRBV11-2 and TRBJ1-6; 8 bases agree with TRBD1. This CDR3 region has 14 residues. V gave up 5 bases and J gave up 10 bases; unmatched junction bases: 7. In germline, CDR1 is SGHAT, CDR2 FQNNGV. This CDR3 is CASSQAAGGSPLHF. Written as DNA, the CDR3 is TGTGCCAGCAGCCAAGCTGCAGGGGGCTCACCCCTCCACTTT.

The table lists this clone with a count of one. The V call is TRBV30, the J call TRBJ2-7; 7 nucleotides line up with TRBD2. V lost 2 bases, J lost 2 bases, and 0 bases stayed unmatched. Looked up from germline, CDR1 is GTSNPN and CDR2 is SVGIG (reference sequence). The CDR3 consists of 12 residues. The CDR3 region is CAWSRGAYEQYF. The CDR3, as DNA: TGTGCCTGGAGTCGGGGGGCCTACGAGCAGTACTTC.